A single sample gave rise to the 27 T cell receptor beta chains below, sequenced in a study of cytomegalovirus exposure and HLA in healthy donors. Researchers ran the PCR with 60 Vbeta and 13 Jbeta primers. Using immunoSEQ multiplex PCR, the repertoire was profiled, and TCRdb retains in-frame clones only, with some absent. The table records about 150,000 clones, 65% to 90% of them present only once. Material: PBMCs. Every receptor here comes from a woman between 45 and 60 years old in good health and CMV-seropositive.

The chain employs TRBV7-2 and TRBJ1-1, with 10 bases lining up with TRBD1. V trimming: 5 bases; J trimming: 6 bases; junction bases outside the gene matches: 6. CDR3 size: 14 residues. Germline CDR1 is SGHTA and CDR2 is FQGNSA. The CDR3 sequence: CASSTGQGVSEAFF. In DNA form, the CDR3 reads TGTGCCAGCAGCACCGGACAGGGGGTCTCTGAAGCTTTCTTT. Together with reference TRBV7-2 and TRBJ1-1, the CDR3 gives the full variable domain: GAGVSQSPSNKVTEKGKDVELRCDPISGHTALYWYRQSLGQGLEFLIYFQGNSAPDKSGLPSDRFSAERTGGSVSTLTIQRTQQEDSAVYLCASSTGQGVSEAFFGQGTRLTVV.

The chain combines TRBV18 with TRBJ2-7, with a weak D call TRBD1 (5 bases). The V end was cut by 5 bases, the J end by 0 bases, with 11 bases between. In germline, CDR1 is KGHSH, CDR2 LQKENI. The CDR3 totals 14 residues. The CDR3 is CASSGASSSYEQYF. The CDR3 DNA reads as TGTGCCAGCTCAGGGGCCTCAAGCTCCTACGAGCAGTACTTC.

The CDR3 loop reads CAWSVSTGPSGYTF. The CDR3 nucleotides are TGTGCCTGGAGTGTATCCACAGGCCCAAGTGGCTACACCTTC. This chain uses TRBV30 with TRBJ1-2; D is possibly TRBD1 (5 bases). Germline CDR1 GTSNPN, CDR2 SVGIG (reference sequence). V was clipped by 0 bases and J by 7 bases, with 15 bases between them. CDR3 size: 14 residues.

The chain employs TRBV1 and TRBJ1-2. TRBV1 is an annotated pseudogene. The CDR3 loop spans 17 amino acids. The CDR3: CTSSQYDSGKGDYGYTF. CDR3 nucleotides: TGCACCAGCAGCCAGTATGATAGCGGGAAGGGGGACTATGGCTACACCTTC.

The chain has TRBV27 and TRBJ1-1; D is uncertain. The germline V gene encodes CDR1 MNHEY and CDR2 SMNVEV (reference sequence). There are 13 residues in the CDR3. The V gene lost 5 bases and the J gene lost 1 base, with 8 bases spanning the gap. CDR3 nucleotide sequence: TGTGCCAGCAGTACATCAGGGAACACTGAAGCTTTCTTT. This sequence encodes CASSTSGNTEAFF.

The chain couples TRBV15 to TRBJ2-7; 10 nucleotides match TRBD1. Trimming removed 5 bases from V and 7 bases from J; junction bases left unmatched: 14. CDR3 length: 16 residues. Germline loops: CDR1 LNHNV, CDR2 YYDKDF (reference sequence). The CDR3 bases are TGTGCCACCAGCGGGGGGGGGACAGGGGCCTTCGGAGAGCAGTACTTC. Translation gives CATSGGGTGAFGEQYF.

This clone was found once. This chain links TRBV30 with TRBJ1-1, with a possible D match to TRBD1 (5 bases). This CDR3 is built from 13 residues. V lost 4 bases and J 8 bases, leaving 17 bases between the germline ends. Germline CDR1 reads GTSNPN; CDR2 reads SVGIG (reference sequence). The DNA of the CDR3 is TGTGCCTGGATAGACAGTCCTCACTTGGAAGCTTTCTTT. Translated, it gives CAWIDSPHLEAFF.

The V and J genes are TRBV4-1 and TRBJ1-1; the D gene is possibly TRBD1 (5 bases). In germline, CDR1 is MGHRA, CDR2 YSYEKL. Trimming shortened V by 4 bases and J by 9 bases, and 24 bases separated the two germline ends. This CDR3 has 16 amino acids. This CDR3 is CASSPLPDSASVKAFF. The DNA for the CDR3 is TGCGCCAGCAGCCCCCTACCCGACAGCGCCTCGGTCAAAGCTTTCTTT.

The rearrangement links TRBV30 to TRBJ2-6; 7 positions match TRBD1. Germline CDR1 is GTSNPN and CDR2 is SVGIG (reference sequence). The CDR3 spans 15 residues. Trimming cost V 2 bases and J 0 bases; bases outside gene matches: 1. CDR3 sequence (DNA): TGTGCCTGGAGTAACAGGGGCTCTGGGGCCAACGTCCTGACTTTC. Protein sequence: CAWSNRGSGANVLTF.

The chain is built from TRBV19 and TRBJ1-2; a possible D gene is TRBD1 (5 bases). Per the germline V gene, CDR1 is LNHDA and CDR2 is SQIVND (reference sequence). V was shortened by 6 bases and J by 1 base, with 12 bases between the two germline ends. The CDR3 contains 14 residues. The CDR3 region is CASRIWGDNYGYTF. In DNA, the CDR3 is TGTGCCAGTAGGATCTGGGGGGATAACTATGGCTACACCTTC.

This chain connects TRBV14 to TRBJ2-1; 9 positions match TRBD2. Trimming at V came to 1 base and at J to 4 bases, leaving 8 bases not matched to a gene. This CDR3 is 17 amino acids long. Germline lookup yields CDR1 SGHDN and CDR2 FVKESK. The DNA for the CDR3 is TGTGCCAGCAGCCAAGGGTTAGCGGGGGCTAAGTACAATGAGCAGTTCTTC. The encoded protein is CASSQGLAGAKYNEQFF. Combining the CDR3 with reference TRBV14 and TRBJ2-1 gives the whole variable domain EAGVTQFPSHSVIEKGQTVTLRCDPISGHDNLYWYRRVMGKEIKFLLHFVKESKQDESGMPNNRFLAERTGGTYSTLKVQPAELEDSGVYFCASSQGLAGAKYNEQFFGPGTRLTVL.

This sequence joins TRBV15 and TRBJ2-5; TRBD1 matches at 8 bases. The end of the DNA is better explained by TRBJ2-7, so the J call may be wrong. The CDR3 extends over 14 amino acids. Germline V gives CDR1 LNHNV, CDR2 YYDKDF (reference sequence). CDR3 sequence (DNA): TGTGCCACCAGCCACCCGACAGGGGAAGTCGAGCAGTACTTC. Amino acid sequence: CATSHPTGEVEQYF.

V is TRBV28 and J is TRBJ1-5, with D perhaps TRBD1 (6 bases). V was shortened by 6 bases and J by 0 bases, with 12 bases between the two germline ends. The CDR3 has 15 amino acids. CDR1 and CDR2 (germline): MDHEN, SYDVKM. Written as DNA, the CDR3 is TGTGCCAGCAGAAACAGGGACGGTAGCAATCAGCCCCAGCATTTT. Protein sequence: CASRNRDGSNQPQHF.

The chain employs TRBV7-2 and TRBJ1-2, with D unclear. The CDR3 has 11 residues. In germline, CDR1 is SGHTA, CDR2 FQGNSA. V lost 5 bases and J lost 4, with 5 bases in between. The CDR3 loop is CASSRVYGYTF. The CDR3 nucleotides read TGTGCCAGCAGCAGAGTCTATGGCTACACCTTC.

V gene TRBV6-5 combines with J gene TRBJ1-4; TRBD1 agrees at 7 bases. V was clipped by 5 bases and J by 4 bases; unmatched bases: 7. The CDR3 length is 15 residues. Germline CDR1 MNHEY, CDR2 SVGAGI. The CDR3 region is CASSPMGQSNEKLFF. CDR3 DNA sequence: TGTGCCAGCAGTCCTATGGGACAGAGTAATGAAAAACTGTTTTTT.

V is TRBV12-5 and J is TRBJ2-7; 7 positions match TRBD1. Germline CDR1 is LGHNT and CDR2 is FRNRAP. V lost 3 bases to trimming and J lost 0 bases; unmatched junction nucleotides: 5. This CDR3 is 15 amino acids long. CDR3 loop: CASGFSGTDSYEQYF. In DNA, the CDR3 is TGTGCTAGTGGTTTCTCCGGGACAGACTCCTACGAGCAGTACTTC.

The rearrangement joins TRBV9 to TRBJ2-3, with 9 bases aligning to TRBD1. The CDR3 is 15 residues long. The V gene end was trimmed by 3 bases and the J gene end by 3 bases; junction bases not matched to a gene: 5. Germline V gives CDR1 SGDLS, CDR2 YYNGEE. CDR3 sequence: CASSGYGTGTDTQYF. In DNA form, the CDR3 reads TGTGCCAGCAGCGGGTATGGGACAGGGACAGATACGCAGTATTTT.

This clone showed up just once. The chain couples TRBV19 to TRBJ1-1; D is uncertain. This CDR3 is built from 14 residues. The germline CDR1 and CDR2 sequences are LNHDA and SQIVND (reference sequence). Trimming stripped 3 bases from V and 0 bases from J, with 8 bases between. CDR3 in DNA: TGTGCCAGTAGTATCCCCTCTATGAACACTGAAGCTTTCTTT. This translates into CASSIPSMNTEAFF.

The CDR3 DNA is TGTGCTAGTGGTTTGACAGGGAACACTGAAGCTTTCTTT. Protein: CASGLTGNTEAFF. This chain joins TRBV12-5 and TRBJ1-1, with D perhaps TRBD1 (5 bases). Trimming pared 2 bases from V and 1 base from J, leaving 5 bases between. Germline CDR1 LGHNT, CDR2 FRNRAP. CDR3 length: 13 amino acids.

The V call is TRBV6-5, the J call TRBJ2-2, with D perhaps TRBD2 (6 bases). V lost 1 base and J 7 bases, leaving 10 bases between the germline ends. The CDR3 runs 14 residues. Germline values: CDR1 MNHEY, CDR2 SVGAGI. CDR3 in DNA: TGTGCCAGCAGTTACTACCGGGAGTTCGGGGAGCTGTTTTTT. It encodes CASSYYREFGELFF.

The chain carries TRBV6-1 and TRBJ1-1; D is uncertain. V was shortened by 6 bases and J by 5 bases, with 10 bases between the two germline ends. Per germline, CDR1 MNHNS and CDR2 SASEGT. The CDR3 is 12 residues long. CDR3 nucleotides: TGTGCCAGCAGGCGGGGAGGGACTGAAGCTTTCTTT. This encodes CASRRGGTEAFF.

The V call is TRBV5-1, the J call TRBJ2-7; 8 nucleotides line up with TRBD1. The germline V gene encodes CDR1 SGHRS and CDR2 YFSETQ. The CDR3 is made up of 15 amino acids. The J segment lost 2 bases and the V segment lost 5 bases, leaving 9 bases of the junction unmatched. CDR3 nucleotides: TGCGCCAGCAGTCCCGCGCGGGACAGGCCCTACGAGCAGTACTTC. Encoded protein: CASSPARDRPYEQYF.

This clone was seen a handful of times. The chain uses TRBV7-2 and TRBJ2-3, with TRBD2 matching 8 bases. Germline CDR1 SGHTA, CDR2 FQGNSA. Trimming took 6 bases from V and 2 from J; bases not matched to a gene: 13. This CDR3 spans 17 amino acids. In DNA, the CDR3 is TGTGCCAGCAGTACTAGGATGGTTAGCGGGGCCACAGATACGCAGTATTTT. As protein: CASSTRMVSGATDTQYF.

The J gene is TRBJ2-7, the V gene TRBV28; perhaps TRBD2 as D (6 bases). Germline lookup yields CDR1 MDHEN and CDR2 SYDVKM. The CDR3 length is 14 residues. Trimming removed 3 bases from V and 2 bases from J, with 11 bases in between. The CDR3 loop reads CASSFPGVAYEQYF. CDR3 nucleotide sequence: TGTGCCAGCAGTTTCCCGGGGGTTGCCTACGAGCAGTACTTC. The full variable domain, in which reference TRBV28 and TRBJ2-7 provide the parts outside the CDR3, is DVKVTQSSRYLVKRTGEKVFLECVQDMDHENMFWYRQDPGLGLRLIYFSYDVKMKEKGDIPEGYSVSREKKERFSLILESASTNQTSMYLCASSFPGVAYEQYFGPGTRLTVT.

The gene calls are TRBV18 and TRBJ1-2; D unresolved. Trimming removed 1 base from V and 2 bases from J, with 14 bases in between. This CDR3 is 16 amino acids long. Per the germline V gene, CDR1 is KGHSH and CDR2 is LQKENI. The CDR3 here is CASSPLSGSGNYGYTF. In nucleotides, the CDR3 is TGTGCCAGCTCACCACTCTCCGGTTCGGGAAACTATGGCTACACCTTC.

The CDR3 is CASTITEDRVPPQHF. CDR3 nucleotide sequence: TGCGCCAGCACCATAACCGAAGACAGGGTTCCGCCCCAGCATTTT. The chain couples TRBV10-1 to TRBJ1-5; 7 positions match TRBD1. The CDR3 covers 15 residues. Germline V lookup: CDR1 WNHNN, CDR2 SYGVQD (reference sequence). Trimming cost V 7 bases and J 9 bases; bases outside gene matches: 15.

V usage is TRBV5-4 and J usage is TRBJ2-2; TRBD2 matches at 10 bases. The V segment lost 3 bases and the J segment 6 bases; nucleotides outside the gene matches: 8. The CDR3 runs 16 residues. Per germline, CDR1 SGHNT and CDR2 YYREEE (reference sequence). The CDR3 bases are TGTGCCAGCAGCTACCGCGGTCTAGCGGGGGCCGGGGAGCTGTTTTTT. This sequence encodes CASSYRGLAGAGELFF.